A single sample is the source of the 8 T cell receptor beta chains below, sequenced in a study of blood T cell repertoires in COVID-19. Assay used: immunoSEQ multiplex PCR; TCRdb lists only in-frame clones, some missing. The sample holds 130,000 to 150,000 clones, approximately 91% seen once. Specimen: peripheral blood. These receptors all come from a man aged 45 to 65 with active or convalescent COVID-19.

The chain has TRBV5-1 and TRBJ2-3, with 8 bases fitting TRBD2. Germline CDR1 is SGHRS and CDR2 is YFSETQ. CDR3 size: 16 residues. V gave up 8 bases and J gave up 2 bases; unmatched junction bases: 13. CDR3 coding DNA: TGCGCCAGTAAGAATGTACTAGCGGAAACCACAGATACGCAGTATTTT. This sequence encodes CASKNVLAETTDTQYF. The full variable domain, rest sourced from reference TRBV5-1 and TRBJ2-3, is KAGVTQTPRYLIKTRGQQVTLSCSPISGHRSVSWYQQTPGQGLQFLFEYFSETQRNKGNFPGRFSGRQFSNSRSEMNVSTLELGDSALYLCASKNVLAETTDTQYFGPGTRLTVL.

This clone has a handful of counts. The chain is built from TRBV19 and TRBJ1-2; D is undetermined. Trimming took 6 bases from V and 4 from J, leaving 15 bases between them. The CDR3 has 14 amino acids. Germline lookup yields CDR1 LNHDA and CDR2 SQIVND (reference sequence). CDR3 in amino acids: CASRALEGGYGYTF. The DNA of the CDR3 is TGTGCCAGTAGGGCCCTTGAAGGCGGCTATGGCTACACCTTC.

The chain employs TRBV7-8 and TRBJ2-7; no clear D gene. CDR1 SGHVS and CDR2 FQNEAQ come from the germline V gene. Deletions cut 4 bases from V and 6 bases from J, with 7 bases between. This CDR3 is 11 amino acids long. The CDR3, as DNA: TGTGCCAGCAGCTCCTCGGGCGAGCAGTACTTC. Protein sequence: CASSSSGEQYF.

The table lists this clone with a few counts. The chain recombines TRBV24-1 with TRBJ2-1, with D perhaps TRBD2 (5 bases). In germline, CDR1 is KGHDR, CDR2 SFDVKD. The CDR3 loop spans 13 amino acids. Trimming took off 9 bases at V and 6 bases at J, with 14 bases between the two ends. CDR3 amino acids: CATGGKVTNEQFF. CDR3 DNA sequence: TGTGCCACCGGAGGTAAAGTCACCAATGAGCAGTTCTTC.

This clone was recorded once. This CDR3 is also generated by other DNA sequences in the sample. The V call is TRBV15, the J call TRBJ1-1, with D possibly being TRBD1 (6 bases). The V gene's germline CDR1 is LNHNV and CDR2 YYDKDF (reference sequence). Trimming shortened V by 3 bases and J by 0 bases, and 11 bases separated the two germline ends. This CDR3 has 15 residues. The CDR3 coding sequence is TGTGCCACCAGCAGGTCACAGGGAATGAACACTGAAGCTTTCTTT. It codes for CATSRSQGMNTEAFF.

This clone showed up just a few times. This chain uses TRBV28 with TRBJ2-1; TRBD1 might be the D (5 bases). Trimming removed 1 base at V and 0 bases at J, with 7 bases between. Per germline, CDR1 MDHEN and CDR2 SYDVKM. This CDR3 comprises 15 residues. The CDR3 coding sequence is TGTGCCAGCAGTTTATCAGGGAACTCCTACAATGAGCAGTTCTTC. It yields the protein CASSLSGNSYNEQFF.

The rearrangement links TRBV5-1 to TRBJ2-3; no clear D gene. V was shortened by 0 bases and J by 4 bases, with 6 bases between the two germline ends. CDR3 length: 13 amino acids. CDR1 and CDR2 from the germline V gene are SGHRS and YFSETQ. CDR3 bases: TGCGCCAGCAGCTTGGACAGCCCAGATACGCAGTATTTT. Translating gives CASSLDSPDTQYF. Based on the CDR3 plus reference TRBV5-1 and TRBJ2-3, the full variable domain is KAGVTQTPRYLIKTRGQQVTLSCSPISGHRSVSWYQQTPGQGLQFLFEYFSETQRNKGNFPGRFSGRQFSNSRSEMNVSTLELGDSALYLCASSLDSPDTQYFGPGTRLTVL.

The chain combines TRBV4-3 with TRBJ1-4, with TRBD1 as a possible D gene (5 bases). The CDR3 runs 16 residues. The V gene lost 0 bases and the J gene lost 8 bases, with 16 bases spanning the gap. Per germline, CDR1 LGHNA and CDR2 YSLEER. The DNA of the CDR3 is TGCGCCAGCAGCCAAGATTCCGGCAGGGCAAGCGAAAAACTGTTTTTT. It codes for CASSQDSGRASEKLFF.